This T cell receptor beta chain was obtained from a study of beta chain features in type 1 diabetes. Findings and limits, study-wide: The naive, central memory and Treg TCRB repertoires of patients appeared to be more similar to one another than those of healthy donors. For Type 1 diabetes patients, all four CD4+ subsets carried TCRB CDR3s that were moderately but significantly shorter. Cells with high TCR expression could be over-represented when cDNA is sequenced.

V lost 5 bases, J lost 1 base, and 2 bases lay in between. The CDR3 runs to 11 residues. Germline CDR1 and CDR2: LNHDA and SQIVND (reference sequence). A remark on this clone: Its antigen is as yet unknown.

All sorted populations exceeded 95% purity. Reverse transcribing all isolated RNA meant expressed TCRB transcripts were sequenced. The table came from immunoSEQ multiplex PCR; TCRdb's copy has only in-frame clones and leaves some out. Among 250,000 to 300,000 clones listed, 8% were seen once. The sequencing input was central memory CD4+ T cells from blood. This chain connects TRBV19 to TRBJ1-1; D ambiguous. This TCR was sampled from a woman aged 18-35 years in good health. CDR3: CASSSNTEAFF. CDR3 sequence (DNA): TGTGCCAGTAGTTCGAACACTGAAGCTTTCTTT.